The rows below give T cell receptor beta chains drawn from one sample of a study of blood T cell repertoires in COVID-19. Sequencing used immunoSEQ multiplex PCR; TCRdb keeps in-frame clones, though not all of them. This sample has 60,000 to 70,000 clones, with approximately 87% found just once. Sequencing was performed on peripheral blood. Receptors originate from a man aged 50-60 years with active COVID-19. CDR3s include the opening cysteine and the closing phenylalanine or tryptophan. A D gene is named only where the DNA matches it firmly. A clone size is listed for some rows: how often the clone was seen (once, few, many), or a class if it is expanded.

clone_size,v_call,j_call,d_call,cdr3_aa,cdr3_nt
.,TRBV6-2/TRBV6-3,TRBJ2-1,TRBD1,CASSRQGDYNEQFF,TGTGCCAGCAGTCGACAGGGGGATTACAATGAGCAGTTCTTC
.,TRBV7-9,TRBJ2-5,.,CASAGRVVGETQYF,TGTGCCAGCGCCGGGAGAGTCGTTGGGGAGACCCAGTACTTC
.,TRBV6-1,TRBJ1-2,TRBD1,CASSDPGQGYGYTF,TGTGCCAGCAGTGATCCGGGACAGGGGTATGGCTACACCTTC
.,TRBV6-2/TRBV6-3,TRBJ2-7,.,CASSLLGAEGSYEQYF,TGTGCCAGCAGCCTGCTAGGAGCGGAGGGCTCCTACGAGCAGTACTTC
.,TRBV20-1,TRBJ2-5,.,CSATRSETQYF,TGCAGTGCTACCCGGTCCGAGACCCAGTACTTC
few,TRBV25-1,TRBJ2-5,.,CASSPPGLLQETQYF,TGTGCCAGCAGTCCACCGGGACTTCTACAAGAGACCCAGTACTTC
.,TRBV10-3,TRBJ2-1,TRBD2,CAISESKGTSGYNEQFF,TGTGCCATCAGTGAGTCGAAGGGGACTAGCGGTTACAATGAGCAGTTCTTC
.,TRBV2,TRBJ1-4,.,CASSESSYEKLFF,TGTGCCAGCAGTGAGTCCTCTTATGAAAAACTGTTTTTT
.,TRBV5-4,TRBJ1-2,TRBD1,CASSQRQGGYGYTF,TGTGCCAGCAGTCAAAGACAGGGGGGCTATGGCTACACCTTC
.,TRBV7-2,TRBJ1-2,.,CASSPSEGRGYTF,TGTGCCAGCAGCCCAAGCGAGGGCCGCGGCTACACCTTC
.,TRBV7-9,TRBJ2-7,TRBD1,CASSSRTGRYEQYF,TGTGCCAGCAGCTCCCGGACAGGAAGGTACGAGCAGTACTTC
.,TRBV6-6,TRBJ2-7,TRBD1,CASSYGQVSSYEQYF,TGTGCCAGCAGTTACGGACAGGTGAGCTCCTACGAGCAGTACTTC
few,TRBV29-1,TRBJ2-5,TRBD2,CSVASSGSGETQYF,TGCAGCGTCGCCTCTAGCGGGAGTGGAGAGACCCAGTACTTC
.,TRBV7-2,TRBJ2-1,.,CASSGRGLRNEQFF,TGTGCCAGCAGCGGTCGGGGTCTTCGGAATGAGCAGTTCTTC
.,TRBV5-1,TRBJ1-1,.,CASSRRIGDTEAFF,TGCGCCAGCAGCCGACGGATAGGGGACACTGAAGCTTTCTTT
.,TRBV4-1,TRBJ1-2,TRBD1,CASSQAAGGANYGYTF,TGCGCCAGCAGCCAAGCGGCAGGGGGCGCGAACTATGGCTACACCTTC
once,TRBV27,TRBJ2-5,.,CASSSGQIGSETQYF,TGTGCCAGCAGCTCAGGACAGATAGGATCAGAGACCCAGTACTTC
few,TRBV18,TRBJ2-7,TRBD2,CASSPTSGGAYEQYF,TGTGCCAGCTCACCGACTAGCGGAGGGGCTTACGAGCAGTACTTC
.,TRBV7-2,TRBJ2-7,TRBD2,CASSRAGTSGYEQYF,TGTGCCAGCAGCCGGGCCGGGACTAGCGGCTACGAGCAGTACTTC
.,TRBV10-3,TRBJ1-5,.,CAISGGQGLGQPQHF,TGTGCCATCAGTGGGGGGCAGGGGTTAGGTCAGCCCCAGCATTTT
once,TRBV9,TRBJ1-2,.,CASSVASRGGYGYTF,TGTGCCAGCAGCGTAGCGTCGAGGGGAGGCTATGGCTACACCTTC
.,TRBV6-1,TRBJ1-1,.,CASSEFAGRNMNTEAFF,TGTGCCAGCAGTGAATTTGCTGGGAGAAATATGAACACTGAAGCTTTCTTT
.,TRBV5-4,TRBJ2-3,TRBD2,CASRSGGAGDTQYF,TGTGCCAGCAGATCCGGGGGGGCAGGTGATACGCAGTATTTT
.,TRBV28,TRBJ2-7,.,CASRPQGSYEQYF,TGTGCCAGCAGACCACAGGGTTCCTACGAGCAGTACTTC
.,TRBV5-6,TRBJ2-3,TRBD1,CASSSQGAHLDTQYF,TGTGCCAGCAGCTCACAGGGGGCCCATTTAGATACGCAGTATTTT
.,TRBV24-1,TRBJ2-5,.,CATSDPNRETQYF,TGTGCCACCAGTGACCCTAATCGGGAGACCCAGTACTTC
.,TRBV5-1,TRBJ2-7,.,CASSYGAVGSYEQYF,TGCGCCAGCAGCTATGGGGCAGTTGGTTCCTACGAGCAGTACTTC
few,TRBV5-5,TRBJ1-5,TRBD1,CASSLGQGVNQPQHF,TGTGCCAGCAGCTTGGGACAGGGAGTCAATCAGCCCCAGCATTTT
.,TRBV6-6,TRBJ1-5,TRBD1,CASSLDRGINQPQHF,TGTGCCAGCAGTCTCGACAGGGGGATAAATCAGCCCCAGCATTTT
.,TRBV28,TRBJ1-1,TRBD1,CASKTGSLNTEAFF,TGTGCCAGCAAGACAGGGTCCTTGAACACTGAAGCTTTCTTT
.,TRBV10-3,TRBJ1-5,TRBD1,CAIAQGGGNQPQHF,TGTGCCATCGCCCAGGGGGGAGGCAATCAGCCCCAGCATTTT
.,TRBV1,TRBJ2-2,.,CTSSRNPGTSGDTGELFF,TGCACCAGCAGCCGAAACCCCGGGACTAGCGGAGACACCGGGGAGCTGTTTTTT
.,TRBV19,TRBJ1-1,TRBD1,CASTPGGMNTEAFF,TGTGCCAGTACCCCAGGGGGCATGAACACTGAAGCTTTCTTT